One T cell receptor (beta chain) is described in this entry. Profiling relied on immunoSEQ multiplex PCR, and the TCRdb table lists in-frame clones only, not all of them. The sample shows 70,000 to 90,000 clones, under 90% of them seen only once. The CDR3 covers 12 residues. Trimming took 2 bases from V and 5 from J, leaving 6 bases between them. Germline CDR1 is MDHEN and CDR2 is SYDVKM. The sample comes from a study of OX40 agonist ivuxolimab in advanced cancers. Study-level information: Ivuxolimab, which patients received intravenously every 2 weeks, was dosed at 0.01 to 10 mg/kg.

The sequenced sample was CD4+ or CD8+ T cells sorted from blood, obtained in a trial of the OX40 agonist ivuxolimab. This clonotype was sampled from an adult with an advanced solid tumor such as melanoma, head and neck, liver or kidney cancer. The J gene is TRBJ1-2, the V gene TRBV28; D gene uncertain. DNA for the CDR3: TGTGCCAGCAGTTTACGGGATTATGGCTACACCTTC. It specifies CASSLRDYGYTF.